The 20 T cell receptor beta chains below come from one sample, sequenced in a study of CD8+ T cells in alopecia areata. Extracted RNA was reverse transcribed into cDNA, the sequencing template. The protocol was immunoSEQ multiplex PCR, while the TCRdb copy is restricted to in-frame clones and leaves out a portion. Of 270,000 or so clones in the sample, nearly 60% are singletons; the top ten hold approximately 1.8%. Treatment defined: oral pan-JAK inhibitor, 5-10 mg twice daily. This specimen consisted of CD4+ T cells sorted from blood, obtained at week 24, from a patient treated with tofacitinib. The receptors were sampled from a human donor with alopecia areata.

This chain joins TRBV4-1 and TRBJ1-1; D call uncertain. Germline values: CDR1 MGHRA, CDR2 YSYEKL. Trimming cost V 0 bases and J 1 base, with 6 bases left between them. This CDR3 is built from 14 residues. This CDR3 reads CASSQDHRNTEAFF. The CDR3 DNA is TGCGCCAGCAGCCAAGATCACCGGAACACTGAAGCTTTCTTT.

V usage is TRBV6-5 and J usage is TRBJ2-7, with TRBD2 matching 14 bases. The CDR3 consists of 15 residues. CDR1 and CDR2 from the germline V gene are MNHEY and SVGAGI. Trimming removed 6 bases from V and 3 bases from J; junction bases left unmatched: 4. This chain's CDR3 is CASRAGLAGGYEQYF. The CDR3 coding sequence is TGTGCCAGCAGGGCTGGACTAGCGGGGGGCTACGAGCAGTACTTC.

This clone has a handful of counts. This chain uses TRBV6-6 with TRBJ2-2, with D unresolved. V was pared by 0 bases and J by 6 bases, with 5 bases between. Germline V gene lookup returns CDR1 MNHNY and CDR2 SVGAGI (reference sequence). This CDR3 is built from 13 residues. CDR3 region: CASSYSPSGELFF. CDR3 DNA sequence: TGTGCCAGCAGTTACTCTCCTTCCGGGGAGCTGTTTTTT.

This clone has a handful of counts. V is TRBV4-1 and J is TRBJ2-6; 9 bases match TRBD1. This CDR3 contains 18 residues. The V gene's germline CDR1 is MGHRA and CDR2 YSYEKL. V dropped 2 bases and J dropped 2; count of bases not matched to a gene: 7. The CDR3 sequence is CASSQIRGDRAGANVLTF. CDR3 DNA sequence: TGCGCCAGCAGCCAAATTCGGGGGGACAGGGCTGGGGCCAACGTCCTGACTTTC.

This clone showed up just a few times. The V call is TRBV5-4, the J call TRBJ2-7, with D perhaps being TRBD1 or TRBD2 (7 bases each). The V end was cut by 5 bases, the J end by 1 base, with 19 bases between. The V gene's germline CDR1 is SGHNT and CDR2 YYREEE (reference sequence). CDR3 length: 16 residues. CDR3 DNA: TGTGCCAGCAGTAGGGAGGGACAGCGAGCTTCCTACGAGCAGTACTTC. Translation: CASSREGQRASYEQYF.

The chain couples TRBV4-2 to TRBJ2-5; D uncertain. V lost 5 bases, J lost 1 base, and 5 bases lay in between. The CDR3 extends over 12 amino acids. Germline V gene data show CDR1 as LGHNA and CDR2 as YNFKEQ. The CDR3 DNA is TGTGCCAGCAGCAGGGCCCAAGAGACCCAGTACTTC. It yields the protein CASSRAQETQYF.

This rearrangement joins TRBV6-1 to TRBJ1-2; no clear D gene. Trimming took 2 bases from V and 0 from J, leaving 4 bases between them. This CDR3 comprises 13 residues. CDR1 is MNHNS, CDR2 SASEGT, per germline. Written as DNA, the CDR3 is TGTGCCAGCAGTGAACAGGCTAACTATGGCTACACCTTC. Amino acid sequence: CASSEQANYGYTF.

The CDR3, as DNA: TGCGCCAGCAGCGTTGGACAGAGCGAGTACGAGCAGTACTTC. Its translation is CASSVGQSEYEQYF. The chain has TRBV5-1 and TRBJ2-7, with D possibly TRBD1 on 6 matching bases. Trimming left V 4 bases short and J 4 bases short, with 15 bases between. CDR1 and CDR2 (germline): SGHRS, YFSETQ. CDR3 size: 14 residues.

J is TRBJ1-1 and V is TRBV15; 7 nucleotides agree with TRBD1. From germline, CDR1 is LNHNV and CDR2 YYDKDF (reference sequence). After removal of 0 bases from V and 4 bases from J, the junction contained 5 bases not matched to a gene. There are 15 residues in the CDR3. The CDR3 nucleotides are TGTGCCACCAGCAGAGAAGGGGGCGGTCTCACTGAAGCTTTCTTT. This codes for CATSREGGGLTEAFF.

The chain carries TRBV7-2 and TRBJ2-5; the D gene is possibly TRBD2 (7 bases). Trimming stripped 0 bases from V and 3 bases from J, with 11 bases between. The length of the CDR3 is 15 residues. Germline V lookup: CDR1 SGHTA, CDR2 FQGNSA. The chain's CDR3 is CASSLAGGPEETQYF. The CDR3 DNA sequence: TGTGCCAGCAGCTTAGCGGGGGGGCCGGAAGAGACCCAGTACTTC.

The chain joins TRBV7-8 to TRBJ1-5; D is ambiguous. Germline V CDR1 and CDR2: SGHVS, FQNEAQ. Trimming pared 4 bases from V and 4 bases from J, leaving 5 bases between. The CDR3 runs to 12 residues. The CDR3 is CASSSRNQPQHF. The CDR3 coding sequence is TGTGCCAGCAGCTCGCGGAATCAGCCCCAGCATTTT.

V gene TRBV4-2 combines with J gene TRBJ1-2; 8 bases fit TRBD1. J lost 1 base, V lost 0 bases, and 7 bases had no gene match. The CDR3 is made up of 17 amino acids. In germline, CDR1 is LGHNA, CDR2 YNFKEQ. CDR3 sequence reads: CASSQDSGRGLNYGYTF. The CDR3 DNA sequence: TGTGCCAGCAGCCAAGATTCGGGCAGGGGGCTTAACTATGGCTACACCTTC.

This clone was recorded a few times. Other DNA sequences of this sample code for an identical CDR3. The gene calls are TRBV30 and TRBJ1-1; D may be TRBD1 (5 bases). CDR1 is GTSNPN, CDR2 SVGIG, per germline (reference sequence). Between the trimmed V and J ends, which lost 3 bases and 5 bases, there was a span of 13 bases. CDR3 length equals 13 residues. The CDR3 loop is CAWSVTGGTEAFF. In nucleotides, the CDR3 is TGTGCCTGGAGCGTGACGGGGGGTACTGAAGCTTTCTTT.

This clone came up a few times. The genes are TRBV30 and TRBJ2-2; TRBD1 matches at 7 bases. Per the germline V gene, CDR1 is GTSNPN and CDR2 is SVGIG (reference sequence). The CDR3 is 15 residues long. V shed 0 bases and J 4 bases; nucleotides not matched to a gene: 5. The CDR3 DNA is TGTGCCTGGAGTGTTAGGACAGGATCCACCGGGGAGCTGTTTTTT. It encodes CAWSVRTGSTGELFF.

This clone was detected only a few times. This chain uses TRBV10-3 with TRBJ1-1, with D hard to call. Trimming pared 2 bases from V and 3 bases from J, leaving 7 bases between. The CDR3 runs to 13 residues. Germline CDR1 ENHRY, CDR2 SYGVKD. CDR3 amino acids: CAISEIRDTEAFF. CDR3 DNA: TGTGCCATCAGTGAGATTAGAGACACTGAAGCTTTCTTT.

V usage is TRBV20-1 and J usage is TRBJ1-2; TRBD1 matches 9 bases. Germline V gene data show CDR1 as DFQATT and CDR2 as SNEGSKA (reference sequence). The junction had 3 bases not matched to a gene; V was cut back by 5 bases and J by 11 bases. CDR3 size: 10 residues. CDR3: CSAPDRGYTF. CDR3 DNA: TGCAGTGCTCCCGACAGGGGGTACACCTTC.

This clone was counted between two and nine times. CDR3 bases: TGCGCCAGCAGCTTACAGGGACCTCCCTACAATGAGCAGTTCTTC. This sequence encodes CASSLQGPPYNEQFF. This rearrangement joins TRBV5-1 to TRBJ2-1; TRBD1 is a possible D gene (6 bases). Germline CDR1 and CDR2: SGHRS and YFSETQ. There are 15 residues in the CDR3. Deletions cut 2 bases from V and 2 bases from J, with 11 bases between.

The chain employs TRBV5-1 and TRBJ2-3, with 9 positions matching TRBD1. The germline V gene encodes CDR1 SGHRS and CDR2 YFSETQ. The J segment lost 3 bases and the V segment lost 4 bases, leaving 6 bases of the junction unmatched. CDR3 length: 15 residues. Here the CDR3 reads CASSGPGQGTDTQYF. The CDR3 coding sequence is TGCGCCAGCAGCGGACCGGGACAGGGAACAGATACGCAGTATTTT.

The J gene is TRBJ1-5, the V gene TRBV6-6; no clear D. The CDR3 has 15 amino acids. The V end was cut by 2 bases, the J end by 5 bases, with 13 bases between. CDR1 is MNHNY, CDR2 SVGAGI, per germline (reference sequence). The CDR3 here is CASSYGQQADQPQHF. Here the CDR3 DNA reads TGTGCCAGCAGTTACGGCCAGCAGGCCGATCAGCCCCAGCATTTT.

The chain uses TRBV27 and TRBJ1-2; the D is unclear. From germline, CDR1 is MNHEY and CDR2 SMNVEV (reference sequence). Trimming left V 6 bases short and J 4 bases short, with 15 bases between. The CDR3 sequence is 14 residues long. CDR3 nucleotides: TGTGCCAGCAGGCGGGAATATAACGGCTATGGCTACACCTTC. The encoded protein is CASRREYNGYGYTF.